The clone carrying this T cell receptor beta chain was observed a handful of times. This record comes from a study of blood T cell repertoires in COVID-19. Whole-study context: Material from acute and convalescent COVID-19 was sourced from the United States, Italy and Spain. T cells, B-cell-depleted T cells, or PBMCs provided the cDNA or gDNA that served as material.

After removal of 6 bases from V and 9 bases from J, the junction contained 11 bases not matched to a gene. This CDR3 has 13 amino acids. CDR1 is SGHAT and CDR2 is FQNNGV in the germline V gene. The Seattle patients joined while their infection was active and were tracked longitudinally afterward. In the original analysis: It was from reference gene primer amplification that nucleated cell counts were estimated. TCRdb keeps only in-frame clones here, not all; method: immunoSEQ multiplex PCR. V, J and clone size reflect that table, while D and trimming were determined from the DNA. Of about 70,000 clones listed, roughly 80% are singletons.

The chain combines TRBV11-2 with TRBJ2-7, with 7 bases that match TRBD2. The clonotype originates from a man aged 25 to 45 with COVID-19, enrolled during active disease. Sequenced: peripheral blood. CDR3 sequence reads: CASSSPSGTWQYF. CDR3 DNA sequence: TGTGCCAGCAGTTCACCGAGCGGGACTTGGCAGTACTTC.